This T cell receptor (beta chain) was retrieved from a study of control samples from healthy donors and cancer patients. Assay: immunoSEQ multiplex PCR; the TCRdb copy retains only in-frame clones and omits some. The sample records over 100,000 clones, about nine tenths being singletons. Germline loops: CDR1 LGHDT, CDR2 YNNKEL (reference sequence). The CDR3 totals 13 residues. V was trimmed by 1 base and J by 11 bases, leaving 12 bases between them. The sample taken for sequencing was blood. This clonotype was obtained from a human donor in good health. The donor label of this sample is uncertain. The chain employs TRBV3-1 (or the pseudogene TRBV3-2) and TRBJ1-5, with TRBD1 as a possible D gene (5 bases). For the CDR3, the DNA is TGTGCCAGCAGCCAAGGAGGTGGGGGTACCCAGCATTTT. Translation: CASSQGGGGTQHF.